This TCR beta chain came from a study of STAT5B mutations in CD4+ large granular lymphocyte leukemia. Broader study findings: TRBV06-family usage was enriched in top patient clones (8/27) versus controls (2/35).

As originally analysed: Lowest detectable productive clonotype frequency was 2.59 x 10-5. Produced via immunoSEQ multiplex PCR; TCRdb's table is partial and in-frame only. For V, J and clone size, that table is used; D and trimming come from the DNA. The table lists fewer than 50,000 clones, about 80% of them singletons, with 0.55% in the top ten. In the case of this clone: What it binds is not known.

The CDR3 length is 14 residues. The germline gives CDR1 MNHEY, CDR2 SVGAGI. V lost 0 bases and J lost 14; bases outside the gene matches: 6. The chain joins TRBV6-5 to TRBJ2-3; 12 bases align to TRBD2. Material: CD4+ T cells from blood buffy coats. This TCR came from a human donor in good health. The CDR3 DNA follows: TGTGCCAGCAGTTACTCCACTAGCGGGGGGAAGCTGTATTTT. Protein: CASSYSTSGGKLYF.